The present TCR beta chain was sequenced within a study of control samples from healthy donors and cancer patients. The data were produced by immunoSEQ multiplex PCR, yet TCRdb's version contains in-frame clones alone and is incomplete. The sample includes 170,000 or so clones, 91% of them seen just once. V gave up 2 bases and J gave up 2 bases, with 12 bases separating them. Per the germline V gene, CDR1 is LGHDT and CDR2 is YNNKEL (reference sequence). The CDR3 spans 15 residues. J is TRBJ1-1 and V is TRBV3-1 (or the pseudogene TRBV3-2); tentatively, D is TRBD1 (6 bases). Sequences were obtained from blood. This sequence originates from a woman in her thirties or forties in good health. The CDR3 loop is CASSQNRAGNTEAFF. DNA of the CDR3: TGTGCCAGCAGCCAAAACAGGGCGGGAAACACTGAAGCTTTCTTT.